A selection of T cell receptor beta chains follows, all from one sample in a study of post-analysis software for immune sequencing data. TCRdb processed the PCR reads anew with MiXCR; each CDR3 protein has one entry. The table shows about 770,000 distinct CDR3 sequences, with just over 45% occurring only once. The sample taken for sequencing was blood. These receptors originate from a girl aged 10-17 years with multiple sclerosis. Each CDR3 is given with its conserved first and last residue. Fields, in order: J gene, D gene, clone size, V gene, CDR3 protein, CDR3 DNA. D genes are given only for firm matches. The size of a clone is reported for some rows only, either as once, few or many, or as a class for expanded clones.

TRBJ2-2,-,once,TRBV20-1,CSARGGRANTGELFF,TGCAGTGCTAGAGGGGGACGGGCGAACACCGGGGAGCTGTTTTTT
TRBJ2-7,-,-,TRBV20-1,CSARPGGRYEQYF,TGCAGTGCCCGACCTGGGGGCAGATACGAGCAGTACTTC
TRBJ1-2,-,few,TRBV6-5,CASSYSRFRDRGYTF,TGTGCCAGCAGTTACTCGAGGTTTAGGGATAGAGGCTACACCTTC
TRBJ2-1,-,-,TRBV20-1,CSAGPSSPSSYNEQFF,TGCAGTGCCGGACCATCCTCCCCAAGCTCCTACAATGAGCAGTTCTTC
TRBJ2-5,-,-,TRBV13,CASSPSTVQSETQYF,TGTGCCAGCAGCCCCTCTACCGTCCAAAGTGAGACCCAGTACTTC
TRBJ2-1,TRBD2,-,TRBV20-1,CSASLANSYNEQFF,TGCAGTGCTTCACTAGCGAACTCCTACAATGAGCAGTTCTTC
TRBJ2-7,TRBD1,-,TRBV7-9,CASNSTGESPYEQYF,TGTGCCAGCAACTCAACAGGGGAATCCCCCTACGAGCAGTACTTC
TRBJ1-2,TRBD1,-,TRBV12-3/TRBV12-4,CASSLVATTGTGTNYGYTF,TGTGCCAGCAGTTTAGTCGCGACTACCGGGACAGGGACTAACTATGGCTACACCTTC
TRBJ2-7,TRBD1,few,TRBV12-3/TRBV12-4,CASSRTAGQAVEQYF,TGTGCCAGCAGCCGGACGGCCGGACAGGCGGTCGAGCAGTACTTC
TRBJ2-1,-,-,TRBV29-1,CSVEDGGKGSYNEQFF,TGCAGCGTTGAAGATGGAGGGAAAGGCTCCTACAATGAGCAGTTCTTC
TRBJ1-4,-,-,TRBV30,CAWSSRTGKLFF,TGTGCCTGGAGTTCTCGGACCGGGAAACTGTTTTTT
TRBJ2-7,-,few,TRBV2,CASIPGGGKGEQYF,TGTGCCAGCATTCCCGGCGGGGGCAAAGGCGAGCAGTACTTC
TRBJ2-7,TRBD2,many,TRBV10-3,CAIRGTRVGYEQYF,TGTGCCATCAGGGGGACTAGAGTGGGATACGAGCAGTACTTC
TRBJ2-2,TRBD2,few,TRBV6-2/TRBV6-3,CASRPSGRMTGELFF,TGTGCCAGCAGGCCTAGCGGGAGGATGACCGGGGAGCTGTTTTTT
TRBJ2-5,-,-,TRBV28,CASSRNPVGTQYF,TGTGCCAGCAGCCGAAACCCGGTCGGGACCCAGTACTTC
TRBJ2-7,-,-,TRBV5-1,CASSLEGSANYEQYF,TGCGCCAGCAGCTTGGAAGGTAGCGCAAACTACGAGCAGTACTTC
TRBJ2-5,-,-,TRBV9,CASSASGAGGEQYF,TGTGCCAGCAGCGCCTCCGGGGCTGGGGGTGAGCAGTACTTC
TRBJ2-7,-,few,TRBV29-1,CSVRATGLYEQYF,TGCAGCGTCAGGGCTACCGGCCTCTACGAGCAGTACTTC
TRBJ1-6,TRBD1,-,TRBV12-3/TRBV12-4,CASSSGDRTFSTYNSPLHF,TGTGCCAGCAGCTCCGGGGACAGGACTTTTAGCACCTATAATTCACCCCTCCACTTT
TRBJ2-7,-,many,TRBV5-1,CASSPGRDEQYF,TGCGCCAGCAGTCCTGGTAGGGACGAGCAGTACTTC
TRBJ2-7,-,-,TRBV5-6,CASSFMGIRSNEQYF,TGTGCCAGCAGCTTCATGGGGATCAGGTCGAACGAGCAGTACTTC
TRBJ2-1,-,-,TRBV20-1,CSANGRALSSYNEQFF,TGCAGTGCCAACGGGCGGGCCCTGAGCTCCTACAATGAGCAGTTCTTC
TRBJ2-1,TRBD1,once,TRBV15,CATSRDRDRASNEQFF,TGTGCCACCAGCAGAGATCGTGACAGGGCGAGCAATGAGCAGTTCTTC
TRBJ2-7,TRBD1,-,TRBV9,CASSEERQGRYEQYF,TGTGCCAGCAGCGAGGAACGACAGGGCAGGTACGAGCAGTACTTC
TRBJ2-1,TRBD2,few,TRBV7-9,CASSLGLAGPREQFF,TGTGCCAGCAGCTTGGGACTAGCGGGGCCCCGGGAACAGTTCTTC
TRBJ1-1,-,-,TRBV7-8,CASSSYTGRNTEAFF,TGTGCCAGCAGCTCTTATACAGGGAGGAACACTGAAGCTTTCTTT
TRBJ2-2,TRBD2,few,TRBV4-3,CASSQDAGGPTGELFF,TGCGCCAGCAGCCAAGATGCGGGAGGGCCCACCGGGGAGCTGTTTTTT